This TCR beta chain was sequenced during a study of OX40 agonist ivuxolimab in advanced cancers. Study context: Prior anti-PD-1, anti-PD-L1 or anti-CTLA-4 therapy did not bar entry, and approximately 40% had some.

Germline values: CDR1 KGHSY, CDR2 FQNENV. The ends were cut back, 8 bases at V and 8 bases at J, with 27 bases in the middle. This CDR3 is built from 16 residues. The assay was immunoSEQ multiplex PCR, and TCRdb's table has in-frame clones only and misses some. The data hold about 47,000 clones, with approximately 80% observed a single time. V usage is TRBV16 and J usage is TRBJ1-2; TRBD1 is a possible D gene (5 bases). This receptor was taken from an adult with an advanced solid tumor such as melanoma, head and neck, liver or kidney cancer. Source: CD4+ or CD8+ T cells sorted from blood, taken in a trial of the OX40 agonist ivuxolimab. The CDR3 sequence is CASGTPTELSGGGYTF. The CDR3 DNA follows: TGTGCCAGCGGAACACCGACGGAATTAAGCGGGGGGGGCTACACCTTC.